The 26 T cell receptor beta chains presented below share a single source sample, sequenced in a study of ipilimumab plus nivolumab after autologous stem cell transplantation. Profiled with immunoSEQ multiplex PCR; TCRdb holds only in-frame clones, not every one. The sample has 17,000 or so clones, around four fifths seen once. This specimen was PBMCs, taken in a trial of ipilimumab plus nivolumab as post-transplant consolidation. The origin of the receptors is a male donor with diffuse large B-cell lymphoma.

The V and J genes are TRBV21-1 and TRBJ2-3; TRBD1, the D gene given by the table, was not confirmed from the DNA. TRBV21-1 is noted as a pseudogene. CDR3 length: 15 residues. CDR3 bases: TGTGCCAGCAGCAAAGGGGACAGAGCGAAAGATACGCAGTATTTT. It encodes CASSKGDRAKDTQYF.

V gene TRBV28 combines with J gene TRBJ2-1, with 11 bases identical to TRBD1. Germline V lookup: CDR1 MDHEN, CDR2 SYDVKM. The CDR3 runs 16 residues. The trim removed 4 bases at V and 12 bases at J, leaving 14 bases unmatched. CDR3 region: CASSSPGTGGGFGQFF. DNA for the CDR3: TGTGCCAGCAGTTCTCCCGGGACAGGGGGAGGTTTTGGGCAGTTCTTC.

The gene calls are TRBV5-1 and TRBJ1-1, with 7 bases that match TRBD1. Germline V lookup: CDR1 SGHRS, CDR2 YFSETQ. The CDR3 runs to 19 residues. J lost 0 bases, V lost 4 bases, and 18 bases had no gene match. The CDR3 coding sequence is TGCGCCAGCAGCCGGGGACAGCAACTCCTTGTGAATATGAACACTGAAGCTTTCTTT. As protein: CASSRGQQLLVNMNTEAFF.

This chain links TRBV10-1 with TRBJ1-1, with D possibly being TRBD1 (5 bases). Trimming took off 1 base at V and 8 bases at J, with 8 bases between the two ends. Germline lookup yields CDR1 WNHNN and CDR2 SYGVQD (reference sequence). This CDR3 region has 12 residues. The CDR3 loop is CASSELGGEAFF. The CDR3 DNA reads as TGCGCCAGCAGTGAGTTGGGGGGAGAAGCTTTCTTT.

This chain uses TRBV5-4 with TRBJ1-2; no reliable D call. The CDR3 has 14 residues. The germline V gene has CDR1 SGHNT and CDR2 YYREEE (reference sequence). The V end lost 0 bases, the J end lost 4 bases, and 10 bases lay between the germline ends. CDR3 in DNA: TGTGCCAGCAGCTTGGAAGGGAGAGGCTATGGCTACACCTTC. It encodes CASSLEGRGYGYTF.

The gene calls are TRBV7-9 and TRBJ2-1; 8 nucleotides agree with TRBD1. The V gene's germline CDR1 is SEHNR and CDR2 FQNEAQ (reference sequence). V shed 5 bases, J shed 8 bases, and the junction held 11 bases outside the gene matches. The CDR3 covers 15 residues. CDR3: CASSPKQGGGYEQFF. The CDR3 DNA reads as TGTGCCAGCAGCCCGAAACAGGGGGGCGGCTATGAGCAGTTCTTC.

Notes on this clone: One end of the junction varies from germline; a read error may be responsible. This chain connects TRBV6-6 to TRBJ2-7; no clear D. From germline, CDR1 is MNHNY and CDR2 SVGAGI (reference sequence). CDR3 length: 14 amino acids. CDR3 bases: TGTGCCAGCAGTTACTCGAATCGTGACCCCTCGGCGCACTTC. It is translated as CASSYSNRDPSAHF.

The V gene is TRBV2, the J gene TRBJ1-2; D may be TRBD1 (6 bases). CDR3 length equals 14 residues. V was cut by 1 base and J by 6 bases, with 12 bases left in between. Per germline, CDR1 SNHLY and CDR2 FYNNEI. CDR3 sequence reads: CASSEDRVRDGYTF. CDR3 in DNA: TGTGCCAGCAGTGAAGACAGGGTGCGCGATGGCTACACCTTC.

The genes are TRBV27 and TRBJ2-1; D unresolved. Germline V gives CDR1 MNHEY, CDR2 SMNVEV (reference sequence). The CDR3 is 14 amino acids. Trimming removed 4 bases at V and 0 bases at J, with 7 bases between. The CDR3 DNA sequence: TGTGCCAGCAGTTCCTCCTACTCCTACAATGAGCAGTTCTTC. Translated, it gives CASSSSYSYNEQFF.

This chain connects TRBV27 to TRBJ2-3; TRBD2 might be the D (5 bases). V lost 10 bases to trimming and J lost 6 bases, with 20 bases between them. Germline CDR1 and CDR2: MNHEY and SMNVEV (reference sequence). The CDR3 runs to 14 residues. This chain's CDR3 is CATILRGQGDTQYF. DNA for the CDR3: TGTGCCACCATCCTCCGGGGTCAAGGGGATACGCAGTATTTT.

The CDR3 reads CASSQPPLAGGIDEQFF. The CDR3 coding sequence is TGTGCCAGCAGCCAACCGCCCCTAGCGGGGGGGATCGATGAGCAGTTCTTC. The chain has TRBV4-2 and TRBJ2-1; 12 bases align to TRBD2. CDR3 length: 17 amino acids. The V and J ends lost 2 bases and 8 bases, in that order; junction bases with no gene match: 10. Germline values: CDR1 LGHNA, CDR2 YNFKEQ.

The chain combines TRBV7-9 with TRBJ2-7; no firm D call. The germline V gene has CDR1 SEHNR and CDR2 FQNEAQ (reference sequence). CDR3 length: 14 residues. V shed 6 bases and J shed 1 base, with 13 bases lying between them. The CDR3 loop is CASSERRGSYEQYF. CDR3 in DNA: TGTGCCAGCAGTGAACGCCGTGGGTCCTACGAGCAGTACTTC.

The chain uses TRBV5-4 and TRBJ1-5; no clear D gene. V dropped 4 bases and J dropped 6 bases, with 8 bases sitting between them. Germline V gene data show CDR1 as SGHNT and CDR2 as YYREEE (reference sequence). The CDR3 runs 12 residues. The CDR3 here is CASSLWGQPQHF. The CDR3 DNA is TGTGCCAGCAGCCTGTGGGGTCAGCCCCAGCATTTT. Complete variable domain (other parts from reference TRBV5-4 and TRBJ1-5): ETGVTQSPTHLIKTRGQQVTLRCSSQSGHNTVSWYQQALGQGPQFIFQYYREEENGRGNFPPRFSGLQFPNYSSELNVNALELDDSALYLCASSLWGQPQHFGDGTRLSIL.

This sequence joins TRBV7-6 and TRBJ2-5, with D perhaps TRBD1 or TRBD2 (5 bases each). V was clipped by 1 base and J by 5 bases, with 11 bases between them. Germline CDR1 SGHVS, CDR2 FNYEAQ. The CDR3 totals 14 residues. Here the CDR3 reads CASSLERGQETQYF. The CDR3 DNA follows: TGTGCCAGCAGCTTAGAGAGGGGCCAGGAGACCCAGTACTTC.

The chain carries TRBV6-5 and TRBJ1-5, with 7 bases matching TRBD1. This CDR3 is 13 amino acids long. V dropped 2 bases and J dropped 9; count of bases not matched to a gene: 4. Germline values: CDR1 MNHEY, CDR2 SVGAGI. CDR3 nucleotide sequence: TGTGCCAGCAGTTACGACAGGGAACGGCCCCAGCATTTT. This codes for CASSYDRERPQHF.

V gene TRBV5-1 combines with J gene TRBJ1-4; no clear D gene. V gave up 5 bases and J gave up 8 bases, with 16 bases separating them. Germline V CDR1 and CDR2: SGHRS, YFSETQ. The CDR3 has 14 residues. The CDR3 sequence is CASSLSRSDEKLFF. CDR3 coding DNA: TGCGCCAGCAGTTTGTCTCGATCAGACGAAAAACTGTTTTTT.

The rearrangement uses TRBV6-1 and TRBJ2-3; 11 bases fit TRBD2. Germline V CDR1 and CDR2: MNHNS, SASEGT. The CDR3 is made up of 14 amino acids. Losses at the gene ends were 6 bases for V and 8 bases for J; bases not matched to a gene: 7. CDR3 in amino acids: CASRGTSGPGTQYF. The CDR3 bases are TGTGCCAGCAGGGGGACTAGCGGTCCAGGTACGCAGTATTTT.

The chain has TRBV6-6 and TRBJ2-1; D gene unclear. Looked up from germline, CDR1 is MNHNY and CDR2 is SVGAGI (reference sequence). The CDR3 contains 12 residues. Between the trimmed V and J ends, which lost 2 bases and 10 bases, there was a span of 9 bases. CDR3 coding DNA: TGTGCCAGCAGTTACAGGTTTGGGGAGCAGTTCTTC. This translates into CASSYRFGEQFF.

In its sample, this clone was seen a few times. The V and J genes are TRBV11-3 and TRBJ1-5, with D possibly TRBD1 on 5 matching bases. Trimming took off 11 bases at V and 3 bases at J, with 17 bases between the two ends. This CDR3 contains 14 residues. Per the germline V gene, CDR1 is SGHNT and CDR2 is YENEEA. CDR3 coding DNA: TGTGCCCGCCACAAACTGACAGTCAATCAGCCCCAGCATTTT. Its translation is CARHKLTVNQPQHF.

The chain's CDR3 is CASSLGESYEQYF. The CDR3 DNA sequence: TGTGCCAGCAGCTTGGGAGAATCCTACGAGCAGTACTTC. V is TRBV5-4 and J is TRBJ2-5; no definite D call. Matching the DNA end better, TRBJ2-7 makes the J call doubtful. The CDR3 spans 13 residues. CDR1 SGHNT and CDR2 YYREEE come from the germline V gene (reference sequence).

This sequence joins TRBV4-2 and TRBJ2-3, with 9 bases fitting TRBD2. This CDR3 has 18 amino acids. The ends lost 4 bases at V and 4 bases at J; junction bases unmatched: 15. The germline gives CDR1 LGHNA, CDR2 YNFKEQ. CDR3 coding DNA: TGTGCCAGCAGCCTCCACCGGGGTCTAGCGGGGAGCTCAGATACGCAGTATTTT. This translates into CASSLHRGLAGSSDTQYF.

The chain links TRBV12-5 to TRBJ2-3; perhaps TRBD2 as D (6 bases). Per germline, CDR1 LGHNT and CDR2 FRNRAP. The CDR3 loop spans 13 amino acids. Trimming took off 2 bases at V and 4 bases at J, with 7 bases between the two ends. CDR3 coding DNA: TGTGCTAGTGGTTTGTCGGGAGCAGATACGCAGTATTTT. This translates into CASGLSGADTQYF. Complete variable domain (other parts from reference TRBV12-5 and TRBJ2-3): DARVTQTPRHKVTEMGQEVTMRCQPILGHNTVFWYRQTMMQGLELLAYFRNRAPLDDSGMPKDRFSAEMPDATLATLKIQPSEPRDSAVYFCASGLSGADTQYFGPGTRLTVL.

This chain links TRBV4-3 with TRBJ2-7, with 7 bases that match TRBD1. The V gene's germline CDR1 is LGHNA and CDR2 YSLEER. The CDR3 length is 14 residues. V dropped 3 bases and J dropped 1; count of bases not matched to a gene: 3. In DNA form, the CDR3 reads TGCGCCAGCAGCCACGGGACAGCTTCCTACGAGCAGTACTTC. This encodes CASSHGTASYEQYF.

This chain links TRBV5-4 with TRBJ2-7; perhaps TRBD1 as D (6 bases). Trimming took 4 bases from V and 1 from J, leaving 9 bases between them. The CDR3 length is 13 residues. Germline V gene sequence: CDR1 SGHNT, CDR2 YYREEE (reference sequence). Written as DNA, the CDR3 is TGTGCCAGCAGCCTGGACAGATCCTACGAGCAGTACTTC. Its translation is CASSLDRSYEQYF.

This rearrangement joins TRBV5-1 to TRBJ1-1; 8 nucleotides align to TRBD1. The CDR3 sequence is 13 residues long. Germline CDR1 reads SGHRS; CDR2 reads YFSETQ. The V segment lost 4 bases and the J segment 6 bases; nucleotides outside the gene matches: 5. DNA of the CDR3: TGCGCCAGCAGCAGCGGGACAGGTCCTGAAGCTTTCTTT. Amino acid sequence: CASSSGTGPEAFF.

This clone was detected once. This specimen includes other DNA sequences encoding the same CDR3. CDR3: CASSYSGVTEAFF. The DNA of the CDR3 is TGTGCCAGCAGTTACTCGGGTGTCACTGAAGCTTTCTTT. The chain employs TRBV6-5 and TRBJ1-1; the D is unclear. V gave up 0 bases and J gave up 4 bases, with 6 bases separating them. The CDR3 has 13 residues. Germline V gene lookup returns CDR1 MNHEY and CDR2 SVGAGI.